This TCR beta chain was captured in a study of a mutant IDH1 vaccine in newly diagnosed glioma. Study details: Radiotherapy, temozolomide, or both had been given previously, and both were given to most.

Regarding this clone: Its antigen is unknown.

Indicated time point: week 47, end of study. Vaccinated patients received 300 ug of mutant IDH1 20-mer peptide per dose, with topical imiquimod. Sequencing used immunoSEQ multiplex PCR; TCRdb keeps in-frame clones, though not all of them. The table includes roughly 32,000 clones, about 87% detected once. The clonotype was recovered from a woman aged 25 to 39 with glioma. Sequencing was performed on PBMCs, taken from a glioma patient whose treatment included an IDH1 peptide vaccine.

CDR3 residues: CASSPPPTGEYNEQFF. CDR3 in DNA: TGTGCCAGCTCACCCCCCCCAACAGGGGAATACAATGAGCAGTTCTTC. V gene TRBV18 combines with J gene TRBJ2-1, with TRBD1 matching 7 bases. With V trimmed by 3 bases and J by 4 bases, 9 bases remained unmatched. Germline V gene sequence: CDR1 KGHSH, CDR2 LQKENI. This CDR3 spans 16 amino acids.